These T cell receptor beta chains were read from a single sample in a study of blood T cells in healthy people across ages. TCRdb reprocessed the 5' RACE reads with MiXCR, giving one entry per CDR3 protein. The data show roughly 1,700,000 distinct CDR3 sequences, with 28% seen just once and more than 6% held by the top ten. The sample was blood. These receptors were obtained from a woman aged 25-40 years in good health. CDR3s include the opening cysteine and the closing phenylalanine or tryptophan. The D gene is left open where the match is weak. Clone size is shown for a subset of rows, as once, few, many or a class of expanded clone.

D gene	V gene	J gene	clone size	CDR3 DNA	CDR3 protein
NA	TRBV2	TRBJ2-7	NA	TGTGCCAGCAGGACGAGCGCTAGAGACGAGCAGTACTTC	CASRTSARDEQYF
TRBD2	TRBV9	TRBJ2-7	once	TGTGCCAGCAGCGTGGCAGGGACTAGCGGGAGAGGGGAGCAGTACTTC	CASSVAGTSGRGEQYF
NA	TRBV7-3	TRBJ2-1	few	TGTGCCAGCAGCCCTGGGCCCTACCGTTCCTACAATGAGCAGTTCTTC	CASSPGPYRSYNEQFF
NA	TRBV10-3	TRBJ1-5	few	TGTGCCATCAGCCCCAGGGATGGGGGTCAGCCCCAGCATTTT	CAISPRDGGQPQHF
TRBD2	TRBV9	TRBJ2-7	NA	TGTGCCAGCAGCCTAGCGGGAGTTATCGACGAGCAGTACTTC	CASSLAGVIDEQYF
TRBD2	TRBV20-1	TRBJ2-5	NA	TGCAGTGCTTTACAAGGACTAGGCTTCCAAGAGACCCAGTACTTC	CSALQGLGFQETQYF
NA	TRBV5-1	TRBJ2-1	NA	TGCGCCAGCAGTTCGACGAACTCCTACAATGAGCAGTTCTTC	CASSSTNSYNEQFF
TRBD2	TRBV4-1	TRBJ2-1	NA	TGCGCCAGCAGCCGGTCCGGGGCGGGGGGGAGCGATGAGCAGTTCTTC	CASSRSGAGGSDEQFF
NA	TRBV5-1	TRBJ2-3	few	TGCGCCAGCAGCTTGGAGTCGGTAAGCACAGATACGCAGTATTTT	CASSLESVSTDTQYF
TRBD1	TRBV25-1	TRBJ1-2	few	TGTGCCAGCAGTGGCACGGGACAGGGCCGTTTAAGAGTTGGCTACACCTTC	CASSGTGQGRLRVGYTF
NA	TRBV20-1	TRBJ1-2	many	TGCAGTGCGCAATTTGGGGGGTATGGCTACACCTTC	CSAQFGGYGYTF
NA	TRBV6-5	TRBJ2-2	NA	TGTGCCAGCAGTTACTTGCAGGGGCGAACCGGGGAGCTGTTTTTT	CASSYLQGRTGELFF
NA	TRBV7-2	TRBJ2-7	NA	TGTGCCAGCAGCGTTCCGGGGTCCTACGAGCAGTACTTC	CASSVPGSYEQYF
TRBD2	TRBV20-1	TRBJ2-1	few	TGCAGTGCTTTTGGCGGGGGGGCGGACAATGAGCAGTTCTTC	CSAFGGGADNEQFF
NA	TRBV12-3/TRBV12-4	TRBJ2-5	NA	TGTGCCAGCAGTTTATACAGGGATCGAGAGACCCAGTACTTC	CASSLYRDRETQYF
NA	TRBV14	TRBJ2-7	NA	TGTGCCAGCAGCCAAGATGTAGGGACTCGGGAGCAGTACTTC	CASSQDVGTREQYF
NA	TRBV9	TRBJ1-2	few	TGTGCCAGCAACTCCCAGGGGATGTCTGGCTACACCTTC	CASNSQGMSGYTF
NA	TRBV2	TRBJ2-5	NA	TGTGCCGTAACTTTGTTGGCGGGGACCCAGTACTTC	CAVTLLAGTQYF
TRBD1	TRBV12-3/TRBV12-4	TRBJ2-5	few	TGTGCCAGCAGCGATCCGACAGGGGGGGAGACCCAGTACTTC	CASSDPTGGETQYF
NA	TRBV6-2/TRBV6-3	TRBJ1-1	few	TGTGCCAGCGGAAATACGGCGGGAAGCGCTGAAGCTTTCTTT	CASGNTAGSAEAFF
NA	TRBV6-5	TRBJ2-3	many	TGTGCCAGCAGTTACTCCCGGGGGGATACGCAGTATTTT	CASSYSRGDTQYF
NA	TRBV7-9	TRBJ1-2	NA	TGTGCCAGCAGCCGCGAGTCGGGGGGGACCTATGGCTACACCTTC	CASSRESGGTYGYTF
TRBD2	TRBV7-9	TRBJ2-1	NA	TGTGCCAGCAGACCTAGCGGGGGCAGCTCCTACAATGAGCAGTTCTTC	CASRPSGGSSYNEQFF
NA	TRBV10-1	TRBJ2-2	few	TGCGCCAGCAGCGGGACTTTCCGTGGCACCGGGGAGCTGTTTTTT	CASSGTFRGTGELFF
NA	TRBV12-3/TRBV12-4	TRBJ2-7	few	TGTGCCAGCAGTTTCTCCAGGGGGGGGTCCTACGAGCAGTACTTC	CASSFSRGGSYEQYF
TRBD1	TRBV12-3/TRBV12-4	TRBJ2-7	few	TGTGCCAGCAGTGGCGGGACAGGGATTACCTACGAGCAGTACTTC	CASSGGTGITYEQYF
NA	TRBV2	TRBJ2-1	NA	TGTGCCAGCAGTCGCCCTCTGGGGGAGGAAACTTACAATGAGCAGTTCTTC	CASSRPLGEETYNEQFF
NA	TRBV5-1	TRBJ2-5	few	TGCGCCAGCAGCCCTTTAATGGGGGCCCTTGAGACCCAGTACTTC	CASSPLMGALETQYF